These T cell receptor beta chains were read from a single sample in a study of shared clonotypes between healthy human individuals. Profiled with immunoSEQ multiplex PCR; TCRdb holds only in-frame clones, not every one. Here the sample spans some 2.1 million clones, 90% to 95% being singletons. The specimen sequenced was naive CD4+ T cells sorted from blood. These receptors were collected from a man between 18 and 29 years old in good health. Each CDR3 is given with its conserved first and last residue. D genes are given only for firm matches. Some rows have no size entry. The others give once, few or many, or a class for an expanded clone.

j_gene	d_gene	v_gene	abundance	CDR3nt	CDR3aa
TRBJ1-6	NA	TRBV9	NA	TGTGCCAGCAGCGGACAGCCCGGGTTCCTCCACTTT	CASSGQPGFLHF
TRBJ2-1	TRBD1	TRBV6-9	NA	TGTGCCAGCAGTTCGGGACAGGGGTTCTACAATGAGCAGTTCTTC	CASSSGQGFYNEQFF
TRBJ2-1	TRBD1	TRBV5-4	NA	TGTGCCAGCAGCTGGGGACAGTTAAACAATGAGCAGTTCTTC	CASSWGQLNNEQFF
TRBJ1-4	TRBD1	TRBV11-2	NA	TGTGCCAGCAGCTTGGGACAGGCCGAAAAACTGTTTTTT	CASSLGQAEKLFF
TRBJ2-7	NA	TRBV20-1	NA	TGCAGTGCTTCAGAGTACGAGCAGTACTTC	CSASEYEQYF
TRBJ2-7	TRBD2	TRBV10-3	NA	TGTGCCATCAGTGAGCTAGCGGTAAGCTCCTACGAGCAGTACTTC	CAISELAVSSYEQYF
TRBJ2-7	NA	TRBV5-1	NA	TGCGCCAGCAGCGACCCACGGGGGAAGTGGGAGCAGTACTTC	CASSDPRGKWEQYF
TRBJ1-2	TRBD1	TRBV28	NA	TGTGCCAGCAGGGCCGGGACAGACTATGGCTACACCTTC	CASRAGTDYGYTF
TRBJ2-7	NA	TRBV13	NA	TGTGCCAGCAGGCGCCCCCCGGGGCCCACCTACGAGCAGTACTTC	CASRRPPGPTYEQYF
TRBJ1-2	TRBD1	TRBV18	once	TGTGCCAGCTCACCATCACGGACAGGGGATGGCTACACCTTC	CASSPSRTGDGYTF
TRBJ1-5	NA	TRBV6-5	NA	TGTGCCAGCAGTTCATCATTCCGTCAAGAGCCCCAGCATTTT	CASSSSFRQEPQHF
TRBJ2-2	TRBD1	TRBV5-1	NA	TGCGCCAGCAGCCCGACAGGGTCGACCACCGGGGAGCTGTTTTTT	CASSPTGSTTGELFF
TRBJ2-2	TRBD1	TRBV4-2	NA	TGTGCCAGCAGCCAAGATCGCAGGGGGCTGGCCGGGGAGCTGTTTTTT	CASSQDRRGLAGELFF
TRBJ1-2	NA	TRBV27	NA	TGTGCCAGCAGCATAACAGGTGCTAACTATGGCTACACCTTC	CASSITGANYGYTF
TRBJ2-2	NA	TRBV6-5	NA	TGTGCCAGCAGTCGTAGCGAGGCCGGGGAGCTGTTTTTT	CASSRSEAGELFF
TRBJ2-7	NA	TRBV5-1	NA	TGCGCCAGCAGCGAAAGCTACGAGCAGTACTTC	CASSESYEQYF
TRBJ1-6	NA	TRBV6-1	NA	TGTGCCAGCAGTGATCGTGTCCAGGGGATTCGGTCCCTCCACTTT	CASSDRVQGIRSLHF
TRBJ2-2	NA	TRBV5-1	NA	TGCGCCAGCAGCGCCGGGACTCCTGACACCGGGGAGCTGTTTTTT	CASSAGTPDTGELFF
TRBJ1-5	NA	TRBV5-4	NA	TGTGCCAGCAGCTTGGACGTGAATAGCAATCAGCCCCAGCATTTT	CASSLDVNSNQPQHF
TRBJ1-1	NA	TRBV28	once	TGTGCCAGCGCGAAACTCTCCCCTTTCTTT	CASAKLSPFF
TRBJ2-3	NA	TRBV6-1	NA	TGTGCCAGTAATGGGAAAGGCACAGATACGCAGTATTTT	CASNGKGTDTQYF
TRBJ2-5	NA	TRBV19	once	TGTGCCAGTAGGATTGACCGTTACCAAGAGACCCAGTACTTC	CASRIDRYQETQYF
TRBJ2-3	NA	TRBV7-7	NA	TGTGCTAGCAGCTTAGGTGTAGGCCAGAGCACAGATACGCAGTATTTT	CASSLGVGQSTDTQYF
TRBJ2-1	NA	TRBV7-9	NA	TGTGCCAGCAGCTTAGCAGATGAGCAGTTCTTC	CASSLADEQFF
TRBJ2-6	NA	TRBV5-6	NA	TGTGCCAGCAGCTTGGGGACTTCCTCTGGGGCCAACGTCCTGACTTTC	CASSLGTSSGANVLTF
TRBJ1-6	NA	TRBV7-2	NA	TGTGCCAGCAGCTTAGGTGGGGGGTCGGGTTCACCCCTCCACTTT	CASSLGGGSGSPLHF
TRBJ2-7	NA	TRBV7-8	NA	TGTGCCAGCAGCTTAGGTGGGGTGTCCTACGAGCAGTACTTC	CASSLGGVSYEQYF
TRBJ1-1	TRBD1	TRBV10-2	NA	TGCGCCAGCAGTGAGACCCACAGACAGGGTGGACTAGCTTTCTTT	CASSETHRQGGLAFF
TRBJ2-7	NA	TRBV18	NA	TGTGCCAGCTCACCACGAGCAGGGACCTACGAGCAGTACTTC	CASSPRAGTYEQYF
TRBJ1-3	NA	TRBV30	NA	TGTGCCTGGAGTACGAGGGGGGGGCATGGAAACACCATATATTTT	CAWSTRGGHGNTIYF
TRBJ2-7	TRBD1	TRBV2	NA	TGTGCCAGAACCCCAGGGGGCCACGAGCAGTACTTC	CARTPGGHEQYF
TRBJ1-1	NA	TRBV6-5	NA	TGTGCCAGCAGTTCATCAGCGGCATTAGGAAGAACTGAAGCTTTCTTT	CASSSSAALGRTEAFF
TRBJ2-7	TRBD2	TRBV6-5	once	TGTGCCAGCAATACTTTTGGGGGAGGGCCTAGCGAGCAGTACTTC	CASNTFGGGPSEQYF
TRBJ1-2	NA	TRBV4-1	NA	TGCGCCAGCAGCCAACAAGAGCGGTACACCTTC	CASSQQERYTF
TRBJ2-1	NA	TRBV9	NA	TGTGCCAGCAGCGTAGGGTCAGCCAATGAGCAGTTCTTC	CASSVGSANEQFF
TRBJ2-7	NA	TRBV19	NA	TGTGCCAGTAGTATGAACGGAGACTACGAGCAGTACTTC	CASSMNGDYEQYF
TRBJ2-2	TRBD2	TRBV9	NA	TGTGCCAGCAGCGTAGGCCTAGCGGGGGGAACCGGGGAGCTGTTTTTT	CASSVGLAGGTGELFF
TRBJ2-7	TRBD1	TRBV13	NA	TGTGCCAGCAGCTTAGCAGGGGGTTCCTACGAGCAGTACTTC	CASSLAGGSYEQYF
TRBJ1-6	NA	TRBV30	NA	TGTGCCTGGAGTGTACAACTTACCTATAATTCACCCCTCCACTTT	CAWSVQLTYNSPLHF
TRBJ2-2	TRBD2	TRBV5-1	NA	TGCGCCAGCAGGTCGAGCGGGATGACCGGGGAGCTGTTTTTT	CASRSSGMTGELFF
TRBJ2-1	NA	TRBV7-9	NA	TGTGCCAGCAGCTTAGACGGGGGTCGCTACAATGAGCAGTTCTTC	CASSLDGGRYNEQFF
TRBJ2-7	TRBD2	TRBV30	NA	TGTGCCTGGAGGCCGGGACTAGCGGGGCGAGAGCAGTACTTC	CAWRPGLAGREQYF
TRBJ2-7	NA	TRBV5-1	NA	TGCGCCAGCAGCTTGTGGCAGGGGGGAAGGGAGCAGTACTTC	CASSLWQGGREQYF
TRBJ2-5	NA	TRBV6-1	NA	TGTGCCAGCAGTTGGACAGAAAAAGAGACCCAGTACTTC	CASSWTEKETQYF
TRBJ1-2	NA	TRBV9	once	TGTGCCAGCAGCCCTAGACCCCCGGGGGGCTATGGCTACACCTTC	CASSPRPPGGYGYTF
TRBJ2-3	NA	TRBV6-1	NA	TGTGCCAGCGGGCCACTTGGGAGCACAGATACGCAGTATTTT	CASGPLGSTDTQYF
TRBJ2-4	NA	TRBV27	NA	TGTGCCAGCACCGGAGGGGCCAAAAACATTCAGTACTTC	CASTGGAKNIQYF
TRBJ1-6	TRBD1	TRBV6-5	NA	TGTGCCAGCACCCGGGACAGGGGATTGTATTCACCCCTCCACTTT	CASTRDRGLYSPLHF
TRBJ2-5	TRBD1	TRBV7-9	NA	TGTGCCAGCAGCTTAGGGCAGGGGGCGGCAGAGACCCAGTACTTC	CASSLGQGAAETQYF
TRBJ2-7	NA	TRBV4-1	NA	TGCGCCAGCAGACTATTGGACACGAGCTCCTACGAGCAGTACTTC	CASRLLDTSSYEQYF
TRBJ2-7	NA	TRBV9	NA	TGTGCCAGCAGCCCGCGACCCGACTCGGGCGAGCAGTACTTC	CASSPRPDSGEQYF
TRBJ2-7	NA	TRBV5-8	NA	TGTGCCAGCAAAGCAGGGGCGGTCTCCTACGAGCAGTACTTC	CASKAGAVSYEQYF
TRBJ1-4	TRBD1	TRBV25-1	NA	TGTGCCAGCAGTACACCGGGACAGGGAGGGGAAAAACTGTTTTTT	CASSTPGQGGEKLFF
TRBJ1-1	TRBD1	TRBV7-2	once	TGTGCCAGCAGACCACAGGGGATAGTGAACACTGAAGCTTTCTTT	CASRPQGIVNTEAFF
TRBJ2-7	TRBD2	TRBV5-4	NA	TGTGCCAGCAGCCCTGGCGGGAGCTCCTACGAGCAGTACTTC	CASSPGGSSYEQYF
TRBJ1-2	TRBD1	TRBV29-1	NA	TGCAGCGTTACACAGGGGTATGGCTACACCTTC	CSVTQGYGYTF
TRBJ1-2	NA	TRBV5-4	NA	TGTGCCAGCAGCTTGGTCGACAGAGGAACGAGACATGGCTACACCTTC	CASSLVDRGTRHGYTF